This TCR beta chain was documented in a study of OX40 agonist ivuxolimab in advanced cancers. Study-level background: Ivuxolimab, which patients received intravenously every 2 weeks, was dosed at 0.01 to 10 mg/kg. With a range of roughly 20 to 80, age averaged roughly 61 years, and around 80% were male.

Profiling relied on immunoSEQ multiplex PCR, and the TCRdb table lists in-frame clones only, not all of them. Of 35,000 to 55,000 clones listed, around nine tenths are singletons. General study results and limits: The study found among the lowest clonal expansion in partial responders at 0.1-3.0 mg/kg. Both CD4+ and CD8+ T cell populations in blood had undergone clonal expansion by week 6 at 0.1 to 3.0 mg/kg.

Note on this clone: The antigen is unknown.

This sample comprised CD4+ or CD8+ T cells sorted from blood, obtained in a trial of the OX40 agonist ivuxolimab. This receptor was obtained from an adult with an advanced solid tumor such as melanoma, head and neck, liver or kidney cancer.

The CDR3 DNA is TGCAGCGTTGAAGATCGCGGCACACAAGCTTTCTTT. Its translation: CSVEDRGTQAFF. The rearrangement joins TRBV29-1 to TRBJ1-1; D is unresolved. This CDR3 is built from 12 residues. Germline CDR1 is SQVTM and CDR2 is ANQGSEA. Trimming took 0 bases from V and 9 from J, leaving 11 bases between them. Using reference TRBV29-1 and TRBJ1-1 for the parts outside the CDR3, the full variable domain is SAVISQKPSRDICQRGTSLTIQCQVDSQVTMMFWYRQQPGQSLTLIATANQGSEATYESGFVIDKFPISRPNLTFSTLTVSNMSPEDSSIYLCSVEDRGTQAFFGQGTRLTVV.